This TCR beta chain was recorded in a study of blood T cell repertoires in COVID-19. About the research overall: Sites in the United States, Italy and Spain provided acute and convalescent COVID-19 samples. T cells, B-cell-depleted T cells, or PBMCs provided the cDNA or gDNA that served as material.

Germline assignment: CDR1 SGHRS and CDR2 YFSETQ. The CDR3 has 16 amino acids. The ends lost 0 bases at V and 6 bases at J; junction bases unmatched: 5. Original processing methods: Scientists estimated how many nucleated cells there were by amplifying reference gene primers. The method was immunoSEQ multiplex PCR; TCRdb's version includes in-frame clones alone and lacks a portion of them. V, J and clone size were drawn from that table, and D and trimming were deduced from the DNA. The sample shows 100,000 to 150,000 clones, around 85% of them seen only once. The sequence came from a man younger than 45 with COVID-19, enrolled during active disease. Specimen: peripheral blood. The chain uses TRBV5-1 and TRBJ2-1; TRBD2 agrees at 11 bases. CDR3 sequence (DNA): TGCGCCAGCAGCTTGGGTCTAGCGGGAGGCCTCAATGAGCAGTTCTTC. Translated: CASSLGLAGGLNEQFF.